This T cell receptor beta chain is drawn from a study of blood T cell repertoires in COVID-19. The wider study: Acute-phase and convalescent COVID-19 samples originated in the United States, Italy and Spain. T cells, B-cell-depleted T cells, or PBMCs supplied cDNA or gDNA.

The V gene end was trimmed by 4 bases and the J gene end by 1 base; junction bases not matched to a gene: 7. The CDR3 runs 15 residues. Germline V gives CDR1 SGHDT, CDR2 YYEEEE. The method was immunoSEQ multiplex PCR; TCRdb's version includes in-frame clones alone and lacks a portion of them. Of about 170,000 clones in the sample, under 90% were seen once. This chain connects TRBV5-6 to TRBJ1-1, with 7 bases aligning to TRBD1. Sequencing used peripheral blood. The sequence was collected from a woman aged 70 to 79 with COVID-19, enrolled during active disease. For the CDR3, the DNA is TGTGCCAGCAGCCGAAGGACAGGTGGGAACACTGAAGCTTTCTTT. As protein: CASSRRTGGNTEAFF.